This TCR beta chain was identified during a study of blood T cell repertoires in COVID-19. On the study more broadly: Sites across the United States, Italy and Spain contributed samples from acute and convalescent COVID-19.

Germline assignment: CDR1 SGHRS and CDR2 YFSETQ. The CDR3 spans 15 residues. The V gene lost 7 bases and the J gene lost 4 bases, with 18 bases spanning the gap. The assay was immunoSEQ multiplex PCR, and TCRdb's table has in-frame clones only and misses some. The repertoire holds 150,000 to 200,000 clones, with approximately 82% as singletons. This receptor was taken from a man between 65 and 85 years old who had recovered from COVID-19. The sequencing input was peripheral blood. The chain links TRBV5-1 to TRBJ2-1; D is possibly TRBD1 (7 bases). The CDR3 DNA is TGCGCCAGCCGAACCCGACAGGGAGGATACAATGAGCAGTTCTTC. The encoded protein is CASRTRQGGYNEQFF.